One sample yielded the 6 T cell receptor beta chains listed below, sequenced in a study of early T cells in non-severe SARS-CoV-2 infection. TCRdb independently ran MiXCR on the 5' RACE reads; one entry per CDR3 protein. Of more than 85,000 distinct CDR3 sequences listed, 16% are singletons. The sample consisted of whole blood, taken at baseline. These receptors all come from an adult who was a healthcare worker with PCR-confirmed SARS-CoV-2 infection or an uninfected control (not recorded which).

This sequence joins TRBV27 and TRBJ2-7; 7 nucleotides match TRBD1. Germline values: CDR1 MNHEY, CDR2 SMNVEV (reference sequence). CDR3 size: 14 residues. V lost 4 bases to trimming and J lost 2 bases; unmatched junction nucleotides: 5. CDR3 nucleotides: TGTGCCAGCAGTTCAAGACAGGGTACCTACGAGCAGTACTTC. Encoded protein: CASSSRQGTYEQYF.

This sequence joins TRBV9 and TRBJ2-5; possible D gene TRBD1, 6 bases. The CDR3 consists of 16 residues. Germline loops: CDR1 SGDLS, CDR2 YYNGEE. V was clipped by 0 bases and J by 0 bases, with 12 bases between them. The DNA of the CDR3 is TGTGCCAGCAGCGTAGATAGGGGGAGCCACCAAGAGACCCAGTACTTC. Translation: CASSVDRGSHQETQYF.

Many counts were recorded for this clonotype. The CDR3 loop is CASSQDSAGNTIYF. CDR3 bases: TGTGCCAGCAGCCAAGATTCCGCTGGAAACACCATATATTTT. V usage is TRBV4-2 and J usage is TRBJ1-3; no clear D gene. Germline-derived CDR1 and CDR2 are LGHNA and YNFKEQ. V was clipped by 0 bases and J by 2 bases, with 5 bases between them. The length of the CDR3 is 14 residues.

This clonotype was found a few times. The rearrangement uses TRBV2 and TRBJ2-5; 7 bases match TRBD2. Trimming removed 6 bases from V and 5 bases from J; junction bases left unmatched: 9. The CDR3 totals 14 residues. Germline V gene sequence: CDR1 SNHLY, CDR2 FYNNEI. The CDR3 nucleotides read TGTGCCAGCAGGGAGAGCGGGGAGGGGGAGACCCAGTACTTC. Translated, it gives CASRESGEGETQYF. The variable domain in full, with the rest retrieved from reference TRBV2 and TRBJ2-5, is EPEVTQTPSHQVTQMGQEVILRCVPISNHLYFYWYRQILGQKVEFLVSFYNNEISEKSEIFDDQFSVERPDGSNFTLKIRSTKLEDSAMYFCASRESGEGETQYFGPGTRLLVL.

This clonotype was detected only a few times. V usage is TRBV5-1 and J usage is TRBJ2-7; D call uncertain. The CDR3 totals 14 residues. Germline V gene sequence: CDR1 SGHRS, CDR2 YFSETQ. V was trimmed by 5 bases and J by 0 bases, leaving 12 bases between them. In nucleotides, the CDR3 is TGCGCCAGCAGTAGGTCAAGATACTCCTACGAGCAGTACTTC. Translating gives CASSRSRYSYEQYF.

The chain uses TRBV2 and TRBJ1-4; TRBD1 aligns across 7 bases. The germline V gene has CDR1 SNHLY and CDR2 FYNNEI. With 6 bases clipped from V and 4 bases from J, the junction kept 5 bases outside the gene matches. CDR3 length: 14 residues. The CDR3, as DNA: TGTGCCAGCAGGACGGACAGGAATAATGAAAAACTGTTTTTT. Encoded protein: CASRTDRNNEKLFF.